Following are 28 T cell receptor beta chains from one sample sequenced in a study of early T cells in non-severe SARS-CoV-2 infection. TCRdb called the 5' RACE reads again in MiXCR, with one record for every CDR3 protein. The sample consists of some 97,000 distinct CDR3 sequences, 8% to 13% of them appearing once. Sample: whole blood, taken at baseline. These receptors were collected from an adult who was a healthcare worker with PCR-confirmed SARS-CoV-2 infection or an uninfected control (not recorded which).

This clonotype was seen a few times. The chain couples TRBV14 to TRBJ2-7; 8 bases map to TRBD1. Trimming removed 4 bases from V and 6 bases from J; junction bases left unmatched: 11. This CDR3 region has 15 residues. Germline V gene data show CDR1 as SGHDN and CDR2 as FVKESK. The CDR3 bases are TGTGCCAGCAGCCCCGGGACAGGAGGACGGAGCGAGCAGTACTTC. Residues: CASSPGTGGRSEQYF.

This clonotype was observed a few times. V and J are TRBV7-8 and TRBJ2-1; D call uncertain. Germline V CDR1 and CDR2: SGHVS, FQNEAQ. The CDR3 has 11 residues. Between the trimmed V and J ends, which lost 5 bases and 7 bases, there was a span of 6 bases. This chain's CDR3 is CASSPQNEQFF. CDR3 coding DNA: TGTGCCAGCAGCCCCCAGAATGAGCAGTTCTTC.

This clonotype occurred a few times. The chain combines TRBV20-1 with TRBJ1-2; no reliable D call. CDR1 and CDR2 (germline): DFQATT, SNEGSKA (reference sequence). Trimming cost V 1 base and J 6 bases, with 6 bases left between them. The CDR3 has 11 residues. The CDR3 loop is CSARGRDGYTF. CDR3 coding DNA: TGCAGTGCTAGAGGTCGGGATGGCTACACCTTC.

The chain has TRBV2 and TRBJ1-1; 7 nucleotides match TRBD1. There are 15 residues in the CDR3. Germline V gene sequence: CDR1 SNHLY, CDR2 FYNNEI. Trimming at V came to 5 bases and at J to 1 base, leaving 7 bases not matched to a gene. The CDR3, as DNA: TGTGCCAGCAGTAATTGGGACAGAGGGAACACTGAAGCTTTCTTT. Its protein is CASSNWDRGNTEAFF.

The genes are TRBV7-3 and TRBJ2-1; TRBD1 is a possible D gene (6 bases). In germline, CDR1 is SGHTA, CDR2 FQGTGA. V dropped 5 bases and J dropped 8 bases, with 19 bases sitting between them. CDR3 length: 15 amino acids. In DNA form, the CDR3 reads TGTGCCAGCAGCAAAGCAAACAGGGTTTTGGATGAGCAGTTCTTC. It translates to CASSKANRVLDEQFF.

This clonotype was picked up many times. The V and J genes are TRBV9 and TRBJ2-2, with D possibly being TRBD1 (6 bases). Germline V gene lookup returns CDR1 SGDLS and CDR2 YYNGEE. Trimming took 2 bases from V and 3 from J, leaving 11 bases between them. This CDR3 spans 15 amino acids. CDR3 region: CASSVRQDHTGELFF. The CDR3 region has the DNA TGTGCCAGCAGCGTCCGACAGGACCACACCGGGGAGCTGTTTTTT.

V usage is TRBV29-1 and J usage is TRBJ2-7; D is undetermined. V gave up 6 bases and J gave up 2 bases, with 11 bases separating them. This CDR3 region has 12 residues. Germline values: CDR1 SQVTM, CDR2 ANQGSEA. The CDR3 is CSVGPSAYEQYF. In nucleotides, the CDR3 is TGCAGCGTGGGCCCTAGTGCCTACGAGCAGTACTTC.

This clonotype has more than one count but fewer than ten. The chain combines TRBV18 with TRBJ1-5; 10 bases align to TRBD1. The length of the CDR3 is 14 residues. Germline V gene data show CDR1 as KGHSH and CDR2 as LQKENI. The ends lost 6 bases at V and 7 bases at J; junction bases unmatched: 6. CDR3 bases: TGTGCCAGCTCGGCGGAGGACAGGGGGCAGCCCCAGCATTTT. Its protein product is CASSAEDRGQPQHF. Together with reference TRBV18 and TRBJ1-5, the CDR3 gives the full variable domain: NAGVMQNPRHLVRRRGQEARLRCSPMKGHSHVYWYRQLPEEGLKFMVYLQKENIIDESGMPKERFSAEFPKEGPSILRIQQVVRGDSAAYFCASSAEDRGQPQHFGDGTRLSIL.

This clonotype was detected a few times. The V gene is TRBV15, the J gene TRBJ2-7; D is ambiguous. The CDR3 loop spans 14 amino acids. The V end lost 1 base, the J end lost 4 bases, and 11 bases lay between the germline ends. Germline V gene data show CDR1 as LNHNV and CDR2 as YYDKDF (reference sequence). CDR3 loop: CATSRAGARYEQYF. CDR3 in DNA: TGTGCCACCAGCAGAGCCGGTGCCAGATACGAGCAGTACTTC.

This rearrangement joins TRBV19 to TRBJ2-3; 9 bases align to TRBD2. This CDR3 spans 15 amino acids. With V trimmed by 8 bases and J by 4 bases, 10 bases remained unmatched. Per the germline V gene, CDR1 is LNHDA and CDR2 is SQIVND (reference sequence). DNA for the CDR3: TGTGCCAGTGGACAACCGGGACTAGCTGCAGATACGCAGTATTTT. Residues: CASGQPGLAADTQYF.

Worth noting for this clonotype: At one end the junction does not follow the germline gene, possibly because of a read error. CDR3 bases: TGCGACAGCAGCTTGACCGGGACTAGCGGGAGTCTTACAGATACGCAGTATTTT. Amino acid sequence: CDSSLTGTSGSLTDTQYF. The chain employs TRBV5-1 and TRBJ2-3, with 14 bases lining up with TRBD2. The CDR3 is made up of 18 amino acids. Looked up from germline, CDR1 is SGHRS and CDR2 is YFSETQ.

This clonotype was counted many times. The rearrangement joins TRBV19 to TRBJ1-4; D unclear. The germline CDR1 and CDR2 sequences are LNHDA and SQIVND (reference sequence). Between the trimmed V and J ends, which lost 9 bases and 3 bases, there was a span of 14 bases. The CDR3 is 14 amino acids. CDR3 bases: TGTGCCAGCGAGCGAGGGAGCGCTAATGAAAAACTGTTTTTT. Its protein is CASERGSANEKLFF.

The DNA of the CDR3 is TGCAGCGTTGAACCGGGTTTGAATGAGCAGTTCTTC. Its protein product is CSVEPGLNEQFF. The gene calls are TRBV29-1 and TRBJ2-1; unclear D gene. The length of the CDR3 is 12 residues. Germline V lookup: CDR1 SQVTM, CDR2 ANQGSEA. V lost 2 bases to trimming and J lost 7 bases, with 9 bases between them.

The V and J genes are TRBV6-2 or TRBV6-3 and TRBJ2-1; TRBD2 matches at 13 bases. This CDR3 spans 19 amino acids. From germline, CDR1 is MNHEY and CDR2 SVGEGT. Trimming took 4 bases from V and 0 from J; bases not matched to a gene: 9. Here the CDR3 reads CASSSSGLAGWSSYNEQFF. CDR3 DNA sequence: TGTGCCAGCAGTTCCTCGGGACTAGCGGGATGGAGCTCCTACAATGAGCAGTTCTTC.

The chain joins TRBV6-1 to TRBJ2-3; TRBD2 might be the D (6 bases). Germline V gene lookup returns CDR1 MNHNS and CDR2 SASEGT. With 6 bases removed from V and 6 bases from J, the gap between germline ends came to 19 bases. This CDR3 has 15 amino acids. CDR3 amino acids: CASSPDYVGWDTQYF. CDR3 DNA sequence: TGTGCCAGCAGCCCGGACTATGTGGGATGGGATACGCAGTATTTT.

The V gene is TRBV29-1, the J gene TRBJ1-2, with D uncertain. Germline CDR1 and CDR2: SQVTM and ANQGSEA. V lost 3 bases, J lost 4 bases, and 12 bases lay in between. The CDR3 runs 13 residues. CDR3 protein: CSVDRAAGYGYTF. CDR3 nucleotides: TGCAGCGTTGATCGGGCAGCAGGCTATGGCTACACCTTC.

This clonotype was detected ten times or more. The chain employs TRBV6-5 and TRBJ2-1; TRBD2 agrees at 11 bases. The CDR3 consists of 14 residues. The germline V gene has CDR1 MNHEY and CDR2 SVGAGI. The trim removed 6 bases at V and 7 bases at J, leaving 5 bases unmatched. The CDR3 nucleotides read TGTGCCAGCAGGTCGGGACTAGCGGCTAATGAGCAGTTCTTC. Its protein is CASRSGLAANEQFF.

This clonotype was seen ten or more times. The J gene is TRBJ2-7, the V gene TRBV2, with a weak D call TRBD1 (5 bases). The CDR3 is 12 residues long. V gave up 4 bases and J gave up 1 base, with 5 bases separating them. Germline V gene sequence: CDR1 SNHLY, CDR2 FYNNEI. The CDR3, as DNA: TGTGCCAGCAGTGGACAGTCCTACGAGCAGTACTTC. Translation: CASSGQSYEQYF. The full variable domain, its missing parts supplied by reference TRBV2 and TRBJ2-7, is EPEVTQTPSHQVTQMGQEVILRCVPISNHLYFYWYRQILGQKVEFLVSFYNNEISEKSEIFDDQFSVERPDGSNFTLKIRSTKLEDSAMYFCASSGQSYEQYFGPGTRLTVT.

This clonotype was seen a handful of times. This chain links TRBV20-1 with TRBJ2-3; a weak D match, TRBD2 (5 bases). Trimming left V 6 bases short and J 4 bases short, with 8 bases between. The germline V gene encodes CDR1 DFQATT and CDR2 SNEGSKA (reference sequence). The CDR3 totals 11 residues. This chain's CDR3 is CSAGEPDTQYF. The CDR3 coding sequence is TGCAGTGCCGGGGAGCCAGATACGCAGTATTTT.

In this sample, this clonotype turned up a few times. V and J are TRBV5-4 and TRBJ2-1; 9 nucleotides align to TRBD1. Per the germline V gene, CDR1 is SGHNT and CDR2 is YYREEE (reference sequence). The CDR3 runs to 14 residues. The trim removed 4 bases at V and 8 bases at J, leaving 7 bases unmatched. The CDR3 DNA sequence: TGTGCCAGCAGCCGCCGGGACAGGGACCATGAGCAGTTCTTC. It specifies CASSRRDRDHEQFF.

This clonotype was seen many times. Here the CDR3 reads CASSPESYEQYF. CDR3 DNA sequence: TGTGCCAGCAGCCCAGAGAGTTACGAGCAGTACTTC. The gene calls are TRBV5-5 and TRBJ2-7; D is uncertain. The germline CDR1 and CDR2 sequences are SGHKS and YYEKEE (reference sequence). The CDR3 is made up of 12 amino acids. V lost 4 bases to trimming and J lost 4 bases, with 9 bases between them.

This clonotype occurred many times. The J gene is TRBJ2-4, the V gene TRBV10-3; 7 bases are shared with TRBD1. CDR1 is ENHRY, CDR2 SYGVKD, per germline. The CDR3 is made up of 13 amino acids. V was pared by 10 bases and J by 3 bases, with 6 bases of the junction left unmatched. CDR3 residues: CATLGTDKNIQYF. In nucleotides, the CDR3 is TGTGCCACCCTAGGGACAGACAAAAACATTCAGTACTTC.

This clonotype occurred many times. The chain carries TRBV12-3 or TRBV12-4 and TRBJ2-2; TRBD2 matches 8 bases. This CDR3 has 15 amino acids. V shed 6 bases and J 0 bases; nucleotides not matched to a gene: 3. CDR3 DNA sequence: TGTGCCAGCAGGCTTAGCGGGGCGAACACCGGGGAGCTGTTTTTT. It is translated as CASRLSGANTGELFF.

The J gene is TRBJ2-3, the V gene TRBV3-1; D gene uncertain. Trimming cost V 6 bases and J 0 bases, with 16 bases left between them. The germline CDR1 and CDR2 sequences are LGHDT and YNNKEL (reference sequence). The length of the CDR3 is 16 residues. The CDR3 DNA is TGTGCCAGCAGTTCCCCACGTGGGCCTAGCACAGATACGCAGTATTTT. Translation: CASSSPRGPSTDTQYF.

This clonotype came up many times. This chain connects TRBV5-1 to TRBJ2-7, with 10 bases identical to TRBD1. Germline V lookup: CDR1 SGHRS, CDR2 YFSETQ. J gave up 6 bases and V 3 bases, and 6 bases lay outside the gene matches. The CDR3 runs 14 residues. In nucleotides, the CDR3 is TGCGCCAGCAGCTCCGGGACAGGGGATGTCGAGCAGTACTTC. The encoded protein is CASSSGTGDVEQYF.

The chain carries TRBV10-3 and TRBJ1-3; the match to TRBD1 covers 9 bases. The germline CDR1 and CDR2 sequences are ENHRY and SYGVKD. This CDR3 comprises 15 residues. The trim removed 4 bases at V and 0 bases at J, leaving 1 base unmatched. The CDR3 sequence is CAISGGQGSGNTIYF. The CDR3 region has the DNA TGTGCCATCAGTGGGGGACAGGGCTCTGGAAACACCATATATTTT.

This clonotype was detected only a few times. The CDR3 sequence: CASSPGTSGNNEQFF. CDR3 DNA: TGTGCCAGCAGCCCCGGGACTAGCGGGAACAATGAGCAGTTCTTC. J is TRBJ2-1 and V is TRBV14, with TRBD2 matching 13 bases. This CDR3 is 15 amino acids long. Germline CDR1 reads SGHDN; CDR2 reads FVKESK. With 4 bases clipped from V and 5 bases from J, the junction kept 2 bases outside the gene matches.

The rearrangement joins TRBV5-1 to TRBJ2-2; D uncertain. V was shortened by 4 bases and J by 4 bases, with 23 bases between the two germline ends. The V gene's germline CDR1 is SGHRS and CDR2 YFSETQ. CDR3 size: 18 residues. This CDR3 is CASSKDGATISGTGELFF. Here the CDR3 DNA reads TGCGCCAGCAGCAAGGACGGAGCTACCATCTCCGGCACCGGGGAGCTGTTTTTT.